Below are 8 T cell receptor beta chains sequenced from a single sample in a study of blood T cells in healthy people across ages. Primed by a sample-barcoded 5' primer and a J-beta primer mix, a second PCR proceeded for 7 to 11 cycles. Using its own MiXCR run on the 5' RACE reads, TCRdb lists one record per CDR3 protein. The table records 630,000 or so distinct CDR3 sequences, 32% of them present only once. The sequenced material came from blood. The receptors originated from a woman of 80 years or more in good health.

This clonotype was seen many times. The CDR3 sequence is CASTRGQGGYNEQFF. Written as DNA, the CDR3 is TGTGCCAGCACTCGAGGACAGGGGGGCTACAATGAGCAGTTCTTC. This chain connects TRBV2 to TRBJ2-1; 10 nucleotides align to TRBD1. The CDR3 runs 15 residues. Germline values: CDR1 SNHLY, CDR2 FYNNEI. With 7 bases clipped from V and 3 bases from J, the junction kept 6 bases outside the gene matches.

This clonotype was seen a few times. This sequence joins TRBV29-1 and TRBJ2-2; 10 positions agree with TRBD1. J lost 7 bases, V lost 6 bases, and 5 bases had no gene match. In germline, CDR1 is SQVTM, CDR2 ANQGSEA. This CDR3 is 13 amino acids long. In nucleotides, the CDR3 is TGCAGCGTCTATGACAGGGGGCGCGGGGAGCTGTTTTTT. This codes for CSVYDRGRGELFF.

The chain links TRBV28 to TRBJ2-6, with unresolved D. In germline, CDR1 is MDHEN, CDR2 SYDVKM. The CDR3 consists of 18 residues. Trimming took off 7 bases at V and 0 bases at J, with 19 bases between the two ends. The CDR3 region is CASTPLGNVFSGANVLTF. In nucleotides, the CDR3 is TGTGCCAGCACCCCTTTAGGCAACGTATTCTCTGGGGCCAACGTCCTGACTTTC.

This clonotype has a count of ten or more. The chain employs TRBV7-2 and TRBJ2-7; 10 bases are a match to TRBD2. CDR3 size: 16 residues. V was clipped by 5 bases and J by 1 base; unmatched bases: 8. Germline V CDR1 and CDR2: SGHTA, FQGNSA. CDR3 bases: TGTGCCAGCAGCCCTTTTCCTAGCGGGGGATCCTACGAGCAGTACTTC. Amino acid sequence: CASSPFPSGGSYEQYF.

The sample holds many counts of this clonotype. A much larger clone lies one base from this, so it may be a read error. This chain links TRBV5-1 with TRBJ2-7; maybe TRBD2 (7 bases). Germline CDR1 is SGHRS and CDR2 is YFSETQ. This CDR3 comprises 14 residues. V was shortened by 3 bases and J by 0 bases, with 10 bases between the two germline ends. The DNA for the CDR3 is TGCGCCAGCAGCTGGGAGGGGGGCTCCTACGAGCAGTACTTC. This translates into CASSWEGGSYEQYF.

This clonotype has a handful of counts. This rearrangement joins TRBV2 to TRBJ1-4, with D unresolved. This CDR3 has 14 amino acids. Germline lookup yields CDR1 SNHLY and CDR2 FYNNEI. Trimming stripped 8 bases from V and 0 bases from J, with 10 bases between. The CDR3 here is CASGESSTNEKLFF. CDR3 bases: TGTGCCAGCGGGGAGTCTTCAACTAATGAAAAACTGTTTTTT.

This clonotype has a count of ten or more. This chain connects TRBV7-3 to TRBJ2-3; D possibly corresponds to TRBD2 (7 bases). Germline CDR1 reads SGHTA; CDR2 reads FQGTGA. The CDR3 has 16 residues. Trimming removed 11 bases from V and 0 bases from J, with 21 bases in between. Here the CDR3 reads CAASLKRGASTDTQYF. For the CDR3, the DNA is TGTGCCGCCAGCTTAAAACGGGGGGCTAGCACAGATACGCAGTATTTT.

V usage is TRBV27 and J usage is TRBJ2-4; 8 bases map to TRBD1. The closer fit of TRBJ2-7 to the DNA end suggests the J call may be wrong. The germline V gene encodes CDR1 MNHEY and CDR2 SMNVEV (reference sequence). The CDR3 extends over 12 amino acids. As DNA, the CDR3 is TGTGCCAGCAGTAGACAGGGGAGCGAGCAGTACTTC. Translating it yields CASSRQGSEQYF.